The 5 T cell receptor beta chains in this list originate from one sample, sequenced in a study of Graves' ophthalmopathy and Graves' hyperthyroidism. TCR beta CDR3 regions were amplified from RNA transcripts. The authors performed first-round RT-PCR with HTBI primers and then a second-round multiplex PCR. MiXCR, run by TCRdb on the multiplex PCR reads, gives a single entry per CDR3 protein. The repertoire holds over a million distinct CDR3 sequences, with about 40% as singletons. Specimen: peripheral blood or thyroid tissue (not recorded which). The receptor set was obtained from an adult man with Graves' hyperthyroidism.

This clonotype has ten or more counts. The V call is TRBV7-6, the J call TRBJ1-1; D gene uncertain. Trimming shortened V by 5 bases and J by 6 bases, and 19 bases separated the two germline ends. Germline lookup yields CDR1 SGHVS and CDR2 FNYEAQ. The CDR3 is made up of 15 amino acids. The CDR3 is CASSRNHGLYPEAFF. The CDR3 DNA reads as TGTGCCAGCAGCCGCAACCATGGGTTGTACCCTGAAGCTTTCTTT.

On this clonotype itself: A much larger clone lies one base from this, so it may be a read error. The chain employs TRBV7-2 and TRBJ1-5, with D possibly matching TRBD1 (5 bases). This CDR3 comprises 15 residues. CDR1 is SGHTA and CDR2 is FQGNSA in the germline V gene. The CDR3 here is CASSLVGQTNQPRHF. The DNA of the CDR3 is TGTGCCAGCAGCTTAGTGGGGCAAACCAATCAGCCCCGGCATTTT. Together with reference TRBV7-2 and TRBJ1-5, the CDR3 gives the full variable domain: GAGVSQSPSNKVTEKGKDVELRCDPISGHTALYWYRQSLGQGLEFLIYFQGNSAPDKSGLPSDRFSAERTGGSVSTLTIQRTQQEDSAVYLCASSLVGQTNQPRHFGDGTRLSIL.

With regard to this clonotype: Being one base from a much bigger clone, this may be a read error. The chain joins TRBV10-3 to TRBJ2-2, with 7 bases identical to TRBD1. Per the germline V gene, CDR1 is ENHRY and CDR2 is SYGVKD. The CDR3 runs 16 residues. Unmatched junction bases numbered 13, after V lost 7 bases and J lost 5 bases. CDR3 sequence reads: CAITHPPGRGTGELFF. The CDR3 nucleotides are TGTGCCATCACTCACCCGCCCGGCAGGGGGACCGGGGAGCTGTTTTTT.

CDR3 loop: CASSLSYREKLFF. The CDR3 DNA follows: TGCGCCAGCAGCTTGTCTTACAGGGAAAAACTGTTTTTT. V usage is TRBV5-1 and J usage is TRBJ1-4; tentatively, D is TRBD1 (5 bases). Germline V lookup: CDR1 SGHRS, CDR2 YFSETQ. This CDR3 is built from 13 residues. V was shortened by 1 base and J by 8 bases, with 9 bases between the two germline ends.

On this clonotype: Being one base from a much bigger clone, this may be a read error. In DNA, the CDR3 is TGCGCCAGCCGCTCCCGGCCCACACAGGGAGCATTCTACGAGCAGTACTTC. It is translated as CASRSRPTQGAFYEQYF. The chain links TRBV5-1 to TRBJ2-7; TRBD1 is a possible D gene (6 bases). The CDR3 contains 17 residues. Trimming removed 7 bases at V and 3 bases at J, with 26 bases between. The germline V gene has CDR1 SGHRS and CDR2 YFSETQ.